The next 21 T cell receptor beta chains were all read from a single sample in a study of technical replicates of blood from a few donors. Sequenced by immunoSEQ multiplex PCR; TCRdb stores in-frame clones only, minus some. The profile shows around 70,000 clones, roughly 94% of them singletons. Input material: T cells isolated from PBMCs. The receptors stem from a human donor in good health.

This sequence joins TRBV29-1 and TRBJ2-5; D is possibly TRBD1 (6 bases). V lost 4 bases and J lost 5, with 8 bases in between. This CDR3 has 11 amino acids. Germline-derived CDR1 and CDR2 are SQVTM and ANQGSEA. DNA for the CDR3: TGCAGCGTTGCCAGGGGCGAGACCCAGTACTTC. Encoded protein: CSVARGETQYF.

The chain couples TRBV15 to TRBJ1-5, with D possibly TRBD1 on 5 matching bases. The V end was cut by 1 base, the J end by 1 base, with 8 bases between. CDR3 length equals 15 residues. The germline CDR1 and CDR2 sequences are LNHNV and YYDKDF (reference sequence). The CDR3 DNA follows: TGTGCCACCAGCAGAGTGACAGTAAGCAATCAGCCCCAGCATTTT. Translated, it gives CATSRVTVSNQPQHF.

This clone was observed a single time. The chain employs TRBV28 and TRBJ2-2; D unresolved. The CDR3 is made up of 14 amino acids. Germline V gene lookup returns CDR1 MDHEN and CDR2 SYDVKM. V dropped 6 bases and J dropped 0 bases, with 8 bases sitting between them. CDR3 in amino acids: CASRLTTNTGELFF. The CDR3 DNA reads as TGTGCCAGCAGGCTAACCACGAACACCGGGGAGCTGTTTTTT.

V gene TRBV4-1 combines with J gene TRBJ1-5, with 7 bases matching TRBD1. This CDR3 contains 16 residues. V was pared by 1 base and J by 3 bases, with 6 bases of the junction left unmatched. In germline, CDR1 is MGHRA, CDR2 YSYEKL. CDR3 sequence reads: CASSQVGTANNQPQHF. CDR3 DNA sequence: TGCGCCAGCAGCCAAGTCGGGACAGCAAACAATCAGCCCCAGCATTTT.

V usage is TRBV29-1 and J usage is TRBJ2-3; TRBD2 aligns across 7 bases. V gave up 7 bases and J gave up 6 bases; unmatched junction bases: 4. The CDR3 loop spans 11 amino acids. Germline V gene data show CDR1 as SQVTM and CDR2 as ANQGSEA. This chain's CDR3 is CSAGGRDTQYF. The CDR3 region has the DNA TGCAGCGCGGGGGGTAGGGATACGCAGTATTTT.

This clone was seen once. This chain joins TRBV28 and TRBJ1-2; 12 nucleotides match TRBD1. Germline V gene sequence: CDR1 MDHEN, CDR2 SYDVKM. The CDR3 length is 16 residues. The ends lost 6 bases at V and 1 base at J; junction bases unmatched: 6. The CDR3: CASSAGTGGLNYGYTF. The CDR3 nucleotides are TGTGCCAGCAGCGCGGGGACAGGGGGCCTTAACTATGGCTACACCTTC.

The chain employs TRBV7-8 and TRBJ2-5, with TRBD1 matching 9 bases. The CDR3 consists of 14 residues. Per germline, CDR1 SGHVS and CDR2 FQNEAQ. V was clipped by 5 bases and J by 2 bases; unmatched bases: 3. The CDR3 loop is CASSPGTGQETQYF. The CDR3 DNA follows: TGTGCCAGCAGCCCCGGGACAGGGCAAGAGACCCAGTACTTC.

The chain is built from TRBV5-1 and TRBJ2-7, with 14 positions matching TRBD2. Germline lookup yields CDR1 SGHRS and CDR2 YFSETQ. The CDR3 is 17 residues long. The junction had 8 bases not matched to a gene; V was cut back by 0 bases and J by 6 bases. The CDR3 region has the DNA TGCGCCAGCAGCTTGGCAGGACTAGCGGGAGGTCAGGGCGAGCAGTACTTC. This sequence encodes CASSLAGLAGGQGEQYF.

This clone came up a few times. This chain links TRBV4-2 with TRBJ1-1, with TRBD1 as a possible D gene (6 bases). Germline assignment: CDR1 LGHNA and CDR2 YNFKEQ. Trimming took 4 bases from V and 0 from J, leaving 18 bases between them. CDR3 size: 17 residues. CDR3 DNA sequence: TGTGCCAGCAGCCCCCTTAAACAGGGAATGGTGAACACTGAAGCTTTCTTT. Translating it yields CASSPLKQGMVNTEAFF.

J is TRBJ2-7 and V is TRBV4-1; D is possibly TRBD2 (5 bases). V was trimmed by 0 bases and J by 9 bases, leaving 9 bases between them. CDR1 is MGHRA and CDR2 is YSYEKL in the germline V gene. There are 12 residues in the CDR3. CDR3 protein: CASSQDWRRQYF. Here the CDR3 DNA reads TGCGCCAGCAGCCAAGACTGGAGGCGGCAGTACTTC.

V is TRBV30 and J is TRBJ2-5; TRBD1 agrees at 8 bases. The CDR3 loop spans 14 amino acids. J gave up 3 bases and V 3 bases, and 6 bases lay outside the gene matches. Germline lookup yields CDR1 GTSNPN and CDR2 SVGIG (reference sequence). This CDR3 is CAWREGTGEETQYF. The CDR3 DNA is TGTGCCTGGAGAGAAGGGACAGGTGAAGAGACCCAGTACTTC. Combining the CDR3 with reference TRBV30 and TRBJ2-5 gives the whole variable domain SQTIHQWPATLVQPVGSPLSLECTVEGTSNPNLYWYRQAAGRGLQLLFYSVGIGQISSEVPQNLSASRPQDRQFILSSKKLLLSDSGFYLCAWREGTGEETQYFGPGTRLLVL.

The rearrangement links TRBV7-2 to TRBJ2-1; D is unresolved. V was cut by 1 base and J by 7 bases, with 11 bases left in between. Germline values: CDR1 SGHTA, CDR2 FQGNSA. The CDR3 consists of 14 residues. The DNA of the CDR3 is TGTGCCAGCAGCTTAGGTTTCCTGCTAAATGAGCAGTTCTTC. Amino acid sequence: CASSLGFLLNEQFF.

The chain links TRBV5-4 to TRBJ2-7, with D tentatively TRBD2 (6 bases). Germline-derived CDR1 and CDR2 are SGHNT and YYREEE (reference sequence). This CDR3 is 14 amino acids long. Trimming removed 4 bases from V and 9 bases from J, with 20 bases in between. The CDR3 reads CASSLSAGVGGQYF. DNA for the CDR3: TGTGCCAGCAGCCTATCCGCTGGAGTGGGGGGGCAGTACTTC.

The V call is TRBV4-1, the J call TRBJ1-1, with D tentatively TRBD1 (6 bases). V dropped 4 bases and J dropped 1 base, with 13 bases sitting between them. Germline lookup yields CDR1 MGHRA and CDR2 YSYEKL. CDR3 size: 15 residues. As DNA, the CDR3 is TGCGCCAGCAGCCCATCACAGGGACCGAACACTGAAGCTTTCTTT. The encoded protein is CASSPSQGPNTEAFF.

The chain links TRBV5-1 to TRBJ2-3, with TRBD1 matching 8 bases. V shed 4 bases and J 6 bases; nucleotides not matched to a gene: 13. Germline lookup yields CDR1 SGHRS and CDR2 YFSETQ. This CDR3 has 16 residues. The CDR3 DNA reads as TGCGCCAGCAGCATCGGACAGGGTTCGCTCTATGATACGCAGTATTTT. This sequence encodes CASSIGQGSLYDTQYF.

This clone was seen just once. The chain has TRBV30 and TRBJ1-6; D uncertain. Trimming removed 0 bases from V and 5 bases from J, with 8 bases in between. This CDR3 region has 14 residues. Per the germline V gene, CDR1 is GTSNPN and CDR2 is SVGIG (reference sequence). The CDR3, as DNA: TGTGCCTGGAGTGTATTGGAGGATAATTCACCCCTCCACTTT. Translated, it gives CAWSVLEDNSPLHF.

The chain links TRBV30 to TRBJ1-2; D is uncertain. Germline-derived CDR1 and CDR2 are GTSNPN and SVGIG (reference sequence). The CDR3 extends over 13 amino acids. V was cut by 2 bases and J by 3 bases, with 10 bases left in between. CDR3 loop: CAWSPGGDYGYTF. The CDR3, as DNA: TGTGCCTGGAGTCCCGGCGGAGACTATGGCTACACCTTC.

The CDR3 is CASSLGQKDTQYF. CDR3 nucleotides: TGTGCCAGCAGCCTCGGACAGAAAGATACGCAGTATTTT. The genes are TRBV11-2 and TRBJ2-3; a weak D match, TRBD1 (6 bases). With 5 bases removed from V and 5 bases from J, the gap between germline ends came to 11 bases. The CDR3 contains 13 residues. The germline V gene has CDR1 SGHAT and CDR2 FQNNGV.

The genes are TRBV5-4 and TRBJ1-1; D is perhaps TRBD1 (5 bases). V was pared by 4 bases and J by 0 bases, with 10 bases between. The germline gives CDR1 SGHNT, CDR2 YYREEE (reference sequence). This CDR3 is 14 amino acids long. This CDR3 is CASSLQGMNTEAFF. CDR3 DNA: TGTGCCAGCAGCCTCCAGGGCATGAACACTGAAGCTTTCTTT.

V usage is TRBV30 and J usage is TRBJ1-1, with D perhaps TRBD1 (5 bases). The V gene lost 3 bases and the J gene lost 1 base, with 9 bases spanning the gap. CDR1 is GTSNPN and CDR2 is SVGIG in the germline V gene (reference sequence). The CDR3 contains 13 residues. The CDR3: CAWSGQPNTEAFF. The CDR3 DNA reads as TGTGCCTGGAGCGGACAACCGAACACTGAAGCTTTCTTT.

The chain combines TRBV29-1 with TRBJ2-7; D is unresolved. V dropped 4 bases and J dropped 0 bases, with 10 bases sitting between them. This CDR3 contains 13 residues. The germline CDR1 and CDR2 sequences are SQVTM and ANQGSEA. DNA of the CDR3: TGCAGCGTTGCCGGCAGGCTCTCCTACGAGCAGTACTTC. Encoded protein: CSVAGRLSYEQYF.